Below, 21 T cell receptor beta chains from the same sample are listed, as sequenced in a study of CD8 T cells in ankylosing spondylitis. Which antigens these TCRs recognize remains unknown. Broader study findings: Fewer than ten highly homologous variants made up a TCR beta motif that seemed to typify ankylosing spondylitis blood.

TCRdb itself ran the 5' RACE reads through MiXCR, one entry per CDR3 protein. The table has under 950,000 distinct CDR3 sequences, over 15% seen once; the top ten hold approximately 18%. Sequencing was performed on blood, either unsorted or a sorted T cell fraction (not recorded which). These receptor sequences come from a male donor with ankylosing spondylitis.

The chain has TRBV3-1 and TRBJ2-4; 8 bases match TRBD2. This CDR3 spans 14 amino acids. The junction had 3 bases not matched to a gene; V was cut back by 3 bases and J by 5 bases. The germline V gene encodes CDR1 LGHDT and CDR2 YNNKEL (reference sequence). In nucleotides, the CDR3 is TGTGCCAGCAGCCATCTAGCGGGTCAAAACATTCAGTACTTC. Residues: CASSHLAGQNIQYF.

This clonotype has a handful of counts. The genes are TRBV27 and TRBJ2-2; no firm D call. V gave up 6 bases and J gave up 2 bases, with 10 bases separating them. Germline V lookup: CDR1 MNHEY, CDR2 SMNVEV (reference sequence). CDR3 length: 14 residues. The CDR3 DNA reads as TGTGCCAGCAGGATACTGGGAAACACCGGGGAGCTGTTTTTT. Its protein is CASRILGNTGELFF.

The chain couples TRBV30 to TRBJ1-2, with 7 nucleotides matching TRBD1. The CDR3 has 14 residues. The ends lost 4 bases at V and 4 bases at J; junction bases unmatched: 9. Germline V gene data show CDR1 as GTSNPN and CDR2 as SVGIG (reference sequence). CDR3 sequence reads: CAWNWGQTGYGYTF. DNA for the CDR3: TGTGCCTGGAATTGGGGACAGACTGGCTATGGCTACACCTTC.

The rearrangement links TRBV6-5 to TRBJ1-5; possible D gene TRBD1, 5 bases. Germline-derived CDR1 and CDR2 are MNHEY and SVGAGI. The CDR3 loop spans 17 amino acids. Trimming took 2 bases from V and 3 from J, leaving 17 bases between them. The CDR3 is CASSYGVGQNLNQPQHF. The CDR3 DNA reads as TGTGCCAGCAGTTACGGAGTGGGGCAGAACCTCAATCAGCCCCAGCATTTT.

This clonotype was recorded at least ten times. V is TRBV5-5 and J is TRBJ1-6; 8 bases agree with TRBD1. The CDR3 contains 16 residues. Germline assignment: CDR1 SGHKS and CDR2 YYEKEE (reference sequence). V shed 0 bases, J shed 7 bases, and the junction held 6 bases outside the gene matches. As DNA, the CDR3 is TGTGCCAGCAGCTTGGTTGGGGACAGGAACAATTCACCCCTCCACTTT. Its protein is CASSLVGDRNNSPLHF.

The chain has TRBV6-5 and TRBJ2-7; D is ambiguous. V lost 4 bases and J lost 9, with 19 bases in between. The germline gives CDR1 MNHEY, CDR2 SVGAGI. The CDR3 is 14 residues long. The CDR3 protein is CASSSDGRANGQYF. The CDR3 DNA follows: TGTGCCAGCAGTTCGGACGGTCGAGCGAATGGGCAGTACTTC.

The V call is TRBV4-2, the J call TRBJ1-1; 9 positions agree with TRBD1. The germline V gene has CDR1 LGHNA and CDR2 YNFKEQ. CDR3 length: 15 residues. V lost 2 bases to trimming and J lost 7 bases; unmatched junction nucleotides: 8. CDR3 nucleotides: TGTGCCAGCAGCCAAACCGGGACAGGGTTCGGTGAAGCTTTCTTT. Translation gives CASSQTGTGFGEAFF.

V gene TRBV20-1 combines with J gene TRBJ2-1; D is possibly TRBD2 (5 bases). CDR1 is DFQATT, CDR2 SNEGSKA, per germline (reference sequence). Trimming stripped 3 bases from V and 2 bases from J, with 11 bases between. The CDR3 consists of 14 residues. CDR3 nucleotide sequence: TGCAGTGCTAGGCCCCCCGGGACCTACAATGAGCAGTTCTTC. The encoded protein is CSARPPGTYNEQFF.

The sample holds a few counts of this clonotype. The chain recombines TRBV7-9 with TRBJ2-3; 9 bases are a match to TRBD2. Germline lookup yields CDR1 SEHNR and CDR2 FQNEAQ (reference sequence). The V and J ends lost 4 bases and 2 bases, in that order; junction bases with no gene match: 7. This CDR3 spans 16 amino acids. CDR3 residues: CASSSVTSGFTDTQYF. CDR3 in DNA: TGTGCCAGCAGCTCCGTGACTAGCGGATTCACAGATACGCAGTATTTT.

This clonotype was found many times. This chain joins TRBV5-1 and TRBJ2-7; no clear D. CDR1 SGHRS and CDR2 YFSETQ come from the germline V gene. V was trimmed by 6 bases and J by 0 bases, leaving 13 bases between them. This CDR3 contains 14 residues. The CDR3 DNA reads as TGCGCCAGCACCGTAACGTCCGGCTCCTACGAGCAGTACTTC. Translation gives CASTVTSGSYEQYF.

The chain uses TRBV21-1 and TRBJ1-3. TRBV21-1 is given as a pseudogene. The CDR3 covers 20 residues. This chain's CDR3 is CASSKLCQGPPLVAGNTIYF. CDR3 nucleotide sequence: TGTGCCAGCAGCAAATTGTGTCAGGGGCCCCCGCTGGTTGCTGGAAACACCATATATTTT.

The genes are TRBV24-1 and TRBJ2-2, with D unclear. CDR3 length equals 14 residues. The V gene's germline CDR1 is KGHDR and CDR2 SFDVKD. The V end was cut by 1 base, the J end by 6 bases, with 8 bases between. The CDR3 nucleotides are TGTGCCACCAGTGATTTTCGAGCCGCCGGGGAGCTGTTTTTT. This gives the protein CATSDFRAAGELFF.

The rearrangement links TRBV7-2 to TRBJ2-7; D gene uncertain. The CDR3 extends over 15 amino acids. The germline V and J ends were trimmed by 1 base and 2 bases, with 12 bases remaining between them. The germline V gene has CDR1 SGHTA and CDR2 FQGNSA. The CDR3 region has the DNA TGTGCCAGCAGCTTAGAAGGCGGCTATACCTACGAGCAGTACTTC. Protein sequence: CASSLEGGYTYEQYF. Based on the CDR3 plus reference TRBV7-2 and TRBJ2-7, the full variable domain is GAGVSQSPSNKVTEKGKDVELRCDPISGHTALYWYRQSLGQGLEFLIYFQGNSAPDKSGLPSDRFSAERTGGSVSTLTIQRTQQEDSAVYLCASSLEGGYTYEQYFGPGTRLTVT.

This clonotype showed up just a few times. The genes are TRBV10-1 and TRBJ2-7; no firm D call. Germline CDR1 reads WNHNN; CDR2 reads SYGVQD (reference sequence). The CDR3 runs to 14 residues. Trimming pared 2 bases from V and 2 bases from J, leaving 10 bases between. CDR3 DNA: TGCGCCAGCAGTGAGCCGACAAGACCCTACGAGCAGTACTTC. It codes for CASSEPTRPYEQYF.

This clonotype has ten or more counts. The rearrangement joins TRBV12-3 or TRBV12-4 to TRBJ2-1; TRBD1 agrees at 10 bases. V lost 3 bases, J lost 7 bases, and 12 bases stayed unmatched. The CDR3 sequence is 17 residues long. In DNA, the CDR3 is TGTGCCAGCAGTTTCGCGCTCGGGACAGGGGTCACGAATGAGCAGTTCTTC. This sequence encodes CASSFALGTGVTNEQFF.

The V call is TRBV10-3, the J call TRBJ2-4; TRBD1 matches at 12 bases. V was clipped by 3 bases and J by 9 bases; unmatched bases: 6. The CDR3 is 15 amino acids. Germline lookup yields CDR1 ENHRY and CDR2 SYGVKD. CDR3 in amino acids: CAISDPGQGAFIQYF. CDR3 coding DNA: TGTGCCATCAGTGACCCGGGACAGGGGGCTTTCATTCAGTACTTC.

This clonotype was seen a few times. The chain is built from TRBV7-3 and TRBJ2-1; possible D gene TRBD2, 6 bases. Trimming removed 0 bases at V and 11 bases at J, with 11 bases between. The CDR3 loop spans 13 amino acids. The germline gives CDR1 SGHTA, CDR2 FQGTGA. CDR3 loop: CASSLTGGSKQFF. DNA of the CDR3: TGTGCCAGCAGCTTAACGGGAGGTAGTAAGCAGTTCTTC.

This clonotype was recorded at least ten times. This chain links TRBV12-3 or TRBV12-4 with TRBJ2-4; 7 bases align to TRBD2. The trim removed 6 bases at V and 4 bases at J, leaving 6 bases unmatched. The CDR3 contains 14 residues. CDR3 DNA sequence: TGTGCCAGCAGCCCGGGACTAACAAAAAACATTCAGTACTTC. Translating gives CASSPGLTKNIQYF.

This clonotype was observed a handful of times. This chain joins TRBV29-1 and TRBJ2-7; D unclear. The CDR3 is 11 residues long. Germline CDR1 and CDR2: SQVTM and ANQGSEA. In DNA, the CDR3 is TGCAGTGTGATACTTAGCTACGAGCAGTACTTC. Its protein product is CSVILSYEQYF.

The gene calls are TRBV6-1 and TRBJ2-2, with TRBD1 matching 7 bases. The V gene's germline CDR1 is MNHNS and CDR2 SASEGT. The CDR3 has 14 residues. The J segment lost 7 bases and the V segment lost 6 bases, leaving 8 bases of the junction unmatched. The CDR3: CASSSRQGNGELFF. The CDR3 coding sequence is TGTGCCAGCAGCTCCAGACAGGGCAACGGGGAGCTGTTTTTT.

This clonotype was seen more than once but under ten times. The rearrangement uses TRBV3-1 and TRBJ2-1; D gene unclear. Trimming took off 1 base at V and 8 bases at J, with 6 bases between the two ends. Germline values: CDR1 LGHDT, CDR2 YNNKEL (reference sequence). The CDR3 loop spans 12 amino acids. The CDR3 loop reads CASSQVVDEQFF. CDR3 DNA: TGTGCCAGCAGCCAAGTAGTAGATGAGCAGTTCTTC.